This T cell receptor (beta chain) stems from a study of shared clonotypes between healthy human individuals. Study observations and caveats: Only blood was sampled; tissue repertoires likely differ.

In regard to this clone: Its antigen is unidentified.

Samples underwent the assay at deep level. Each cell subset's genomic DNA was divided evenly among several immunoSEQ plates. The table came from immunoSEQ multiplex PCR; TCRdb's copy has only in-frame clones and leaves some out. The sample holds approximately 2,300,000 clones, around 92% seen once. Germline loops: CDR1 MNHEY, CDR2 SVGAGI. Trimming stripped 6 bases from V and 6 bases from J, with 15 bases between. The CDR3 runs to 14 residues. The CD4+ fraction was divided into a CD45RA+ naive subset and a CD45RA-negative memory subset. The sequenced sample consisted of naive CD4+ T cells from PBMCs. Subset given: CD45RA+ positively selected. J is TRBJ2-1 and V is TRBV6-5; the D gene is possibly TRBD2 (5 bases). The receptor was isolated from a man between 18 and 29 years old in good health. Some clones in this sample may be carry-over from other donors' samples. CDR3 sequence (DNA): TGTGCCAGCAGACCTCTAGCTTTCACCAATGAGCAGTTCTTC. It translates to CASRPLAFTNEQFF.